This TCR beta chain stems from a study of Ad26.COV2.S vaccination and SARS-CoV-2 variants. The CDR3 sequence is 15 residues long. Germline-derived CDR1 and CDR2 are SGHTA and FQGNSA. V gave up 1 base and J gave up 7 bases, with 16 bases separating them. Method: immunoSEQ multiplex PCR; TCRdb's copy keeps in-frame clones and lacks some. In the table there are over 130,000 clones, about nine tenths of which are singletons. The receptor's source is a human donor who had recovered from COVID-19. The sequencing used peripheral blood, collected after recovery from COVID-19. The chain joins TRBV7-2 to TRBJ1-2; possibly TRBD1 for D (5 bases). The CDR3 DNA is TGTGCCAGCAGCTTAGGGGCGGGGACCGCGCCTGGCTACACCTTC. It specifies CASSLGAGTAPGYTF. Filled out from reference TRBV7-2 and TRBJ1-2, the complete variable domain reads GAGVSQSPSNKVTEKGKDVELRCDPISGHTALYWYRQSLGQGLEFLIYFQGNSAPDKSGLPSDRFSAERTGGSVSTLTIQRTQQEDSAVYLCASSLGAGTAPGYTFGSGTRLTVV.